The 24 T cell receptor beta chains below were found in one sample sequenced in a study of T-cell reconstitution after alpha-beta-depleted transplantation in children. During its preparation, the TCRbeta library received unique molecular identifiers. From the PCR reads, TCRdb called clonotypes with MiXCR, one entry per CDR3 protein. The data contain 200,000 to 250,000 distinct CDR3 sequences, approximately 6.9% of them singletons. The sample consisted of PBMCs, taken before TCRalphabeta/CD19-depleted stem cell transplant. These receptors were obtained from a boy aged 2 to 9 with acute lymphoblastic leukemia, due to receive a stem cell transplant.

On this clonotype: This may stem from a read error, because a much larger clone lies one nucleotide away. V gene TRBV12-3 or TRBV12-4 combines with J gene TRBJ1-3; D unresolved. This CDR3 has 15 residues. In DNA form, the CDR3 reads TGTGCCATCAGTTTAGGGCGGATCTCTGGAAACACCATATATTTT. This sequence encodes CAISLGRISGNTIYF.

This clonotype was counted a few times. The CDR3 DNA reads TGTGCCACCAGCAGAGATCACGTAGCCTACGAGCAGTACTTC. This encodes CATSRDHVAYEQYF. This rearrangement joins TRBV15 to TRBJ2-7, with D unclear. V shed 0 bases and J shed 2 bases, with 8 bases lying between them. Germline V lookup: CDR1 LNHNV, CDR2 YYDKDF (reference sequence). This CDR3 is built from 14 residues.

This clonotype came up many times. The genes are TRBV7-9 and TRBJ2-7, with a weak D call TRBD2 (7 bases). V lost 4 bases and J 5 bases, leaving 15 bases between the germline ends. The CDR3 has 14 amino acids. Germline values: CDR1 SEHNR, CDR2 FQNEAQ (reference sequence). CDR3 residues: CASSSPGGQHEQYF. The DNA of the CDR3 is TGTGCCAGCAGCTCGCCGGGGGGCCAGCACGAGCAGTACTTC.

This clonotype was counted between two and nine times. The chain joins TRBV28 to TRBJ1-2, with D uncertain. The V gene's germline CDR1 is MDHEN and CDR2 SYDVKM. The germline V and J ends were trimmed by 1 base and 6 bases, with 18 bases remaining between them. The CDR3 is 16 residues long. This CDR3 is CASSLSPLARTNGYTF. The CDR3 DNA is TGTGCCAGCAGTTTATCCCCTCTGGCCCGGACTAATGGCTACACCTTC.

This clonotype has a count of ten or more. The V call is TRBV9, the J call TRBJ2-7; D call uncertain. Trimming took off 0 bases at V and 0 bases at J, with 7 bases between the two ends. Germline-derived CDR1 and CDR2 are SGDLS and YYNGEE. CDR3 size: 14 residues. Written as DNA, the CDR3 is TGTGCCAGCAGCGTAGATCGGTCCTCCTACGAGCAGTACTTC. Protein: CASSVDRSSYEQYF.

This clonotype was counted at least ten times. This chain uses TRBV29-1 with TRBJ2-2; D unresolved. CDR3 length: 12 residues. Looked up from germline, CDR1 is SQVTM and CDR2 is ANQGSEA. Between the trimmed V and J ends, which lost 4 bases and 2 bases, there was a span of 5 bases. The DNA of the CDR3 is TGCAGCGTTGGCAGCAACACCGGGGAGCTGTTTTTT. Residues: CSVGSNTGELFF.

This clonotype occurred a few times. The chain is built from TRBV28 and TRBJ1-5; weak D call: TRBD1 (5 bases). CDR1 is MDHEN and CDR2 is SYDVKM in the germline V gene. The V and J ends lost 8 bases and 3 bases respectively, with 17 bases between them. The CDR3 extends over 15 amino acids. The CDR3 nucleotides are TGTGCCAGCTCGGTCGCCGGGGGTAACAATCAGCCCCAGCATTTT. Its protein product is CASSVAGGNNQPQHF.

This clonotype has a count of ten or more. The chain is built from TRBV6-2 or TRBV6-3 and TRBJ2-7, with D perhaps matching TRBD2 (5 bases). The CDR3 runs 15 residues. Looked up from germline, CDR1 is MNHEY and CDR2 is SVGEGT. V shed 6 bases and J shed 0 bases, with 15 bases lying between them. CDR3 sequence (DNA): TGTGCCAGCAGACGGGATAGCGATACCTCCTACGAGCAGTACTTC. Translating gives CASRRDSDTSYEQYF.

The CDR3 region has the DNA TGCAGCGCCTCTCCGGGGGAAGAGACCCAGTACTTC. It specifies CSASPGEETQYF. The chain employs TRBV29-1 and TRBJ2-5; D is perhaps TRBD2 (6 bases). This CDR3 comprises 12 residues. Trimming removed 7 bases at V and 3 bases at J, with 12 bases between. Looked up from germline, CDR1 is SQVTM and CDR2 is ANQGSEA.

There are a few counts of this clonotype. The rearrangement links TRBV6-1 to TRBJ2-7, with TRBD1 matching over 8 bases. CDR1 and CDR2 (germline): MNHNS, SASEGT. The V and J ends lost 8 bases and 7 bases, in that order; junction bases with no gene match: 7. CDR3 length equals 12 residues. The CDR3 nucleotides are TGTGCCAGCGGGCAGGGGGCTTGGGAGCAGTACTTC. Its protein product is CASGQGAWEQYF.

J is TRBJ1-1 and V is TRBV5-1; 10 bases align to TRBD1. CDR1 is SGHRS and CDR2 is YFSETQ in the germline V gene. The J segment lost 5 bases and the V segment lost 4 bases, leaving 8 bases of the junction unmatched. This CDR3 is 15 amino acids long. The chain's CDR3 is CASSPTGGEWTEAFF. For the CDR3, the DNA is TGCGCCAGCAGCCCGACAGGGGGCGAGTGGACTGAAGCTTTCTTT. The whole variable domain, filled in from reference TRBV5-1 and TRBJ1-1, reads KAGVTQTPRYLIKTRGQQVTLSCSPISGHRSVSWYQQTPGQGLQFLFEYFSETQRNKGNFPGRFSGRQFSNSRSEMNVSTLELGDSALYLCASSPTGGEWTEAFFGQGTRLTVV.

This clonotype was recorded at least ten times. This chain joins TRBV5-5 and TRBJ1-5; D unresolved. The CDR3 is 14 amino acids. V was cut by 2 bases and J by 1 base, with 7 bases left in between. CDR1 is SGHKS, CDR2 YYEKEE, per germline (reference sequence). Written as DNA, the CDR3 is TGTGCCAGCAGCTTCCGACCGAGCAATCAGCCCCAGCATTTT. Amino acid sequence: CASSFRPSNQPQHF.

This sequence joins TRBV28 and TRBJ1-5; TRBD1 aligns across 9 bases. The CDR3 consists of 14 residues. CDR1 is MDHEN, CDR2 SYDVKM, per germline. Unmatched junction bases numbered 6, after V lost 5 bases and J lost 7 bases. The CDR3 DNA is TGTGCCAGCAGTCCCGGGACAGGGTGGCAGCCCCAGCATTTT. Translated, it gives CASSPGTGWQPQHF.

This clonotype has only a few counts. V and J are TRBV14 and TRBJ2-7, with D possibly matching TRBD1 (5 bases). V lost 4 bases and J 5 bases, leaving 18 bases between the germline ends. The germline CDR1 and CDR2 sequences are SGHDN and FVKESK. CDR3 length: 15 amino acids. The CDR3 nucleotides are TGTGCCAGCAGCCCAGGGAAACTGACGGATGACGAGCAGTACTTC. Residues: CASSPGKLTDDEQYF. The variable domain in full, with the rest retrieved from reference TRBV14 and TRBJ2-7, is EAGVTQFPSHSVIEKGQTVTLRCDPISGHDNLYWYRRVMGKEIKFLLHFVKESKQDESGMPNNRFLAERTGGTYSTLKVQPAELEDSGVYFCASSPGKLTDDEQYFGPGTRLTVT.

The rearrangement links TRBV6-2 or TRBV6-3 to TRBJ1-1; TRBD1 is a possible D gene (5 bases). The CDR3 is 14 amino acids. Germline V gene lookup returns CDR1 MNHEY and CDR2 SVGEGT. Trimming cost V 5 bases and J 1 base, with 11 bases left between them. CDR3 bases: TGTGCCAGCAGTCCCCCGACAGAGAACACTGAAGCTTTCTTT. This encodes CASSPPTENTEAFF.

This clonotype has ten or more counts. J is TRBJ2-3 and V is TRBV20-1; no clear D gene. The germline V gene has CDR1 DFQATT and CDR2 SNEGSKA (reference sequence). The CDR3 sequence is 12 residues long. Trimming took 5 bases from V and 6 from J, leaving 12 bases between them. The CDR3 DNA reads TGCAGTGCTTCTGTGGTTAGGGATACGCAGTATTTT. Translated: CSASVVRDTQYF.

This clonotype was observed many times. This chain links TRBV28 with TRBJ2-2, with TRBD1 matching over 11 bases. The V and J ends lost 6 bases and 6 bases, in that order; junction bases with no gene match: 6. The CDR3 totals 15 residues. Germline CDR1 and CDR2: MDHEN and SYDVKM. This chain's CDR3 is CASRGQGAFAGELFF. Here the CDR3 DNA reads TGTGCCAGCAGAGGACAGGGGGCTTTCGCCGGGGAGCTGTTTTTT.

In its sample, this clonotype was seen a few times. The V and J genes are TRBV19 and TRBJ2-7, with 8 bases lining up with TRBD2. The CDR3 runs to 14 residues. V shed 5 bases, J shed 6 bases, and the junction held 9 bases outside the gene matches. CDR1 is LNHDA, CDR2 SQIVND, per germline (reference sequence). CDR3 region: CASSSLAAASEQYF. The CDR3 DNA follows: TGTGCCAGTAGTTCACTAGCGGCAGCTAGCGAGCAGTACTTC.

The V gene is TRBV27, the J gene TRBJ2-1; D is unresolved. CDR1 is MNHEY, CDR2 SMNVEV, per germline (reference sequence). The CDR3 runs 11 residues. V was shortened by 5 bases and J by 8 bases, with 7 bases between the two germline ends. The CDR3 sequence is CASSSQDEQFF. As DNA, the CDR3 is TGTGCCAGCAGTAGCCAGGATGAGCAGTTCTTC.

In this sample, this clonotype turned up a few times. The rearrangement links TRBV20-1 to TRBJ2-7; D may match TRBD1 or TRBD2 (5 bases each). In germline, CDR1 is DFQATT, CDR2 SNEGSKA (reference sequence). Trimming pared 6 bases from V and 4 bases from J, leaving 10 bases between. This CDR3 has 11 amino acids. CDR3 in amino acids: CSAGDVYEQYF. For the CDR3, the DNA is TGCAGTGCGGGGGACGTGTACGAGCAGTACTTC.

The chain is built from TRBV20-1 and TRBJ2-7, with D possibly TRBD1 on 6 matching bases. Per the germline V gene, CDR1 is DFQATT and CDR2 is SNEGSKA (reference sequence). Trimming pared 5 bases from V and 3 bases from J, leaving 8 bases between. The length of the CDR3 is 11 residues. CDR3 protein: CSAEDSYEQYF. CDR3 coding DNA: TGCAGTGCTGAGGACAGCTACGAGCAGTACTTC.

This clonotype was observed at least ten times. This sequence joins TRBV11-2 and TRBJ2-3, with unresolved D. Per germline, CDR1 SGHAT and CDR2 FQNNGV. The CDR3 contains 12 residues. Trimming left V 5 bases short and J 2 bases short, with 5 bases between. CDR3 region: CASSRYTDTQYF. In DNA, the CDR3 is TGTGCCAGCAGCCGCTACACAGATACGCAGTATTTT.

Only a few counts were recorded for this clonotype. The chain is built from TRBV28 and TRBJ2-1; D gene unclear. Germline V gene data show CDR1 as MDHEN and CDR2 as SYDVKM. The CDR3 consists of 16 residues. Trimming pared 3 bases from V and 4 bases from J, leaving 16 bases between. The CDR3 spells CASSLKSALGYNEQFF. The CDR3, as DNA: TGTGCCAGCAGTTTGAAGAGTGCGTTGGGATACAATGAGCAGTTCTTC.

The chain is built from TRBV28 and TRBJ2-7; tentatively, D is TRBD1 or TRBD2 (5 bases each). The V gene lost 6 bases and the J gene lost 1 base, with 13 bases spanning the gap. The CDR3 contains 14 residues. Per the germline V gene, CDR1 is MDHEN and CDR2 is SYDVKM. The CDR3 nucleotides are TGTGCCAGCAGGTCGACGGGACGGTCCTACGAGCAGTACTTC. Amino acid sequence: CASRSTGRSYEQYF.